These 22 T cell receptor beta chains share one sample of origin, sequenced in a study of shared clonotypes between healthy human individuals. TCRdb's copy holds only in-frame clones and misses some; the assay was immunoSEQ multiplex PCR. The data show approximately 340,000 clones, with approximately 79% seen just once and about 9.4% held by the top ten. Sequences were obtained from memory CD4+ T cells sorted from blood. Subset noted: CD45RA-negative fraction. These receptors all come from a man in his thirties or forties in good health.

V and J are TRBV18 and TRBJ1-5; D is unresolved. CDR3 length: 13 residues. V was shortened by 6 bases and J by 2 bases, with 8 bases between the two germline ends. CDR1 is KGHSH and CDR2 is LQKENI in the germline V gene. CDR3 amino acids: CASSTSGNQPQHF. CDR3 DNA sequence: TGTGCCAGCTCTACATCGGGCAATCAGCCCCAGCATTTT.

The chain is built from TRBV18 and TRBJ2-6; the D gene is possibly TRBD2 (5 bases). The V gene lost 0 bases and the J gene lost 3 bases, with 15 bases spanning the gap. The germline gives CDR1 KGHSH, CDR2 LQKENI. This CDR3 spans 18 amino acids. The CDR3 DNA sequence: TGTGCCAGCTCACCACCCTTCGGGGTCCTGAGTGGGGCCAACGTCCTGACTTTC. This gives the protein CASSPPFGVLSGANVLTF.

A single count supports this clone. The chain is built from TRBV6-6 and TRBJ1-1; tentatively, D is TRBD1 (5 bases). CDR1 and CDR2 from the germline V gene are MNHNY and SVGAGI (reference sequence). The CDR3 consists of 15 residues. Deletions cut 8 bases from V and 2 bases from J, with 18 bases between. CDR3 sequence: CASHDSERFNTEAFF. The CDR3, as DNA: TGTGCCAGCCACGACAGCGAACGTTTCAACACTGAAGCTTTCTTT.

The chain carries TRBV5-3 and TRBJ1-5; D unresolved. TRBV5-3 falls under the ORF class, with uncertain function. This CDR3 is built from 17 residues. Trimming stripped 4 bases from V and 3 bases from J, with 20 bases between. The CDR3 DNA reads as TGTGCCAGAAGCCCCGTGGAGCAGTTAACTCACAATCAGCCCCAGCATTTT. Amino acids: CARSPVEQLTHNQPQHF.

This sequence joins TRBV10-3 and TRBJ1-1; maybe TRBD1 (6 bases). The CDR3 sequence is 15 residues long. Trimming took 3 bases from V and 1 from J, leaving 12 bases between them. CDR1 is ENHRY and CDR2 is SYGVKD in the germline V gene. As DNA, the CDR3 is TGTGCCATCAGTGATTCGGACAGAGAGAACACTGAAGCTTTCTTT. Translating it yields CAISDSDRENTEAFF.

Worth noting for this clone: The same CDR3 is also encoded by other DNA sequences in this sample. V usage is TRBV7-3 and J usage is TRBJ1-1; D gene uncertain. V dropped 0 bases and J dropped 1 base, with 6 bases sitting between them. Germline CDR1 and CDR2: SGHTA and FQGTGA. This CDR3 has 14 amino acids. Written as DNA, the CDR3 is TGTGCCAGCAGCTTAACGGGCCGGAACACTGAAGCTTTCTTT. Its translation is CASSLTGRNTEAFF.

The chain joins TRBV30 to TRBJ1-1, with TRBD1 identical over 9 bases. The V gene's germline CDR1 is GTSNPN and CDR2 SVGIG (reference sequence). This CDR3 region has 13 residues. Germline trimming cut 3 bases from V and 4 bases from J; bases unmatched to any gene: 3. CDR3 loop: CAWRRTGATEAFF. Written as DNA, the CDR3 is TGTGCCTGGAGAAGGACAGGGGCCACTGAAGCTTTCTTT.

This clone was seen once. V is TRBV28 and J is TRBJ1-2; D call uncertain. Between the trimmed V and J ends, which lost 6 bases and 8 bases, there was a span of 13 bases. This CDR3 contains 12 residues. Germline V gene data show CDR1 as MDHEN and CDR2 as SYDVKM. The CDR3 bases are TGTGCCAGCAGCCCGGCCGTGGGCGGCTACACCTTC. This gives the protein CASSPAVGGYTF.

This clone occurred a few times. The DNA for the CDR3 is TGTGCCAGCTCCGGGACCCCCTTGGATACGCAGTATTTT. Protein sequence: CASSGTPLDTQYF. This rearrangement joins TRBV18 to TRBJ2-3; D assignment may be TRBD1 or TRBD2 (5 bases each). This CDR3 comprises 13 residues. Germline V gene sequence: CDR1 KGHSH, CDR2 LQKENI. The ends were cut back, 6 bases at V and 6 bases at J, with 13 bases in the middle.

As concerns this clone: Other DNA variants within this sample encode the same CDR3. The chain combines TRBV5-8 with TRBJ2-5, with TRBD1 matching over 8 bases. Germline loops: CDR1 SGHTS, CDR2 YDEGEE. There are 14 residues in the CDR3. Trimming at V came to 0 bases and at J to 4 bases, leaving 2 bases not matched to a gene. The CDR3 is CASSLGTGRETQYF. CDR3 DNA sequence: TGTGCCAGCAGCTTGGGGACAGGGAGAGAGACCCAGTACTTC.

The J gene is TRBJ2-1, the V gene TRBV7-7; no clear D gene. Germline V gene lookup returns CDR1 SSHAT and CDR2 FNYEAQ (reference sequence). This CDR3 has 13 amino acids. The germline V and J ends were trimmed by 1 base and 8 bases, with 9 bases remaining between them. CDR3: CASSLGPGHEQFF. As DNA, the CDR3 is TGTGCCAGCAGCTTAGGGCCTGGCCATGAGCAGTTCTTC.

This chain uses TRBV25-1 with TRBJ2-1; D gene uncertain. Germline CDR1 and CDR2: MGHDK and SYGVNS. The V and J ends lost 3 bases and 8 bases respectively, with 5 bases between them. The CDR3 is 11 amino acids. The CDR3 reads CASSDVDEQFF. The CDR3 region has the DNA TGTGCCAGCAGTGATGTCGATGAGCAGTTCTTC.

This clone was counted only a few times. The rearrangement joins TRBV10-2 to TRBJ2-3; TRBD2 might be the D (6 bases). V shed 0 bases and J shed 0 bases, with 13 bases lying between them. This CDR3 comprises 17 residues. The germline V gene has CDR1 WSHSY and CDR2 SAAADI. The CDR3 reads CASSESYGSGSTDTQYF. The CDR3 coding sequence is TGCGCCAGCAGTGAGTCATATGGTAGCGGCAGCACAGATACGCAGTATTTT.

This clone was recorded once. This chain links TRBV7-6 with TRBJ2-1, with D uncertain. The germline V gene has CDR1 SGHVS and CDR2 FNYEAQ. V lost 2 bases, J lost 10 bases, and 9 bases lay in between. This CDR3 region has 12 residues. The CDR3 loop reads CASSLWRGEQFF. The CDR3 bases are TGTGCCAGCAGCTTATGGCGTGGAGAGCAGTTCTTC.

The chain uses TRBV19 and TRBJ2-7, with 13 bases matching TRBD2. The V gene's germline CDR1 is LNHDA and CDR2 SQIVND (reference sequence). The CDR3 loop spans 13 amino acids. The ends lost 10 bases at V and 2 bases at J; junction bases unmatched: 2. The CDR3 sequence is CATGTSGTYEQYF. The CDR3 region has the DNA TGTGCCACTGGGACTAGCGGGACCTACGAGCAGTACTTC.

The CDR3 DNA reads TGTGCCAGCAGTAGAGGACAGGGGAACACTGAAGCTTTCTTT. Its translation: CASSRGQGNTEAFF. This rearrangement joins TRBV6-5 to TRBJ1-1; TRBD1 matches at 8 bases. CDR1 is MNHEY and CDR2 is SVGAGI in the germline V gene. Trimming removed 5 bases from V and 1 base from J; junction bases left unmatched: 3. The CDR3 length is 14 residues.

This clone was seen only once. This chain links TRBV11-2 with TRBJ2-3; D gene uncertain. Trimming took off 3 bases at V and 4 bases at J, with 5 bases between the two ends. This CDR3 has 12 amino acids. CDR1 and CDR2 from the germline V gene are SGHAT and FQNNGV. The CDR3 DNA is TGTGCCAGCAGCTTTCGTTCAGATACGCAGTATTTT. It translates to CASSFRSDTQYF.

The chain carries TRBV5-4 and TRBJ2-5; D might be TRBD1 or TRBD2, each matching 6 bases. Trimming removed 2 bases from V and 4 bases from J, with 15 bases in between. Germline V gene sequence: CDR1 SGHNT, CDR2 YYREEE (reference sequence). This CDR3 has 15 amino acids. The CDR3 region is CASSFTGGRGETQYF. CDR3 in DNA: TGTGCCAGCAGCTTCACCGGGGGCAGGGGAGAGACCCAGTACTTC.

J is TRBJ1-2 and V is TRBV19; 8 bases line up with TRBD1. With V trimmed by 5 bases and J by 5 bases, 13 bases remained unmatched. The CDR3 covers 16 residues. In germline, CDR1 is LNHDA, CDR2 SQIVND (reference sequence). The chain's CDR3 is CASSDPVGQAHYGYTF. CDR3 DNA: TGTGCCAGTAGTGACCCCGTGGGACAGGCACATTATGGCTACACCTTC.

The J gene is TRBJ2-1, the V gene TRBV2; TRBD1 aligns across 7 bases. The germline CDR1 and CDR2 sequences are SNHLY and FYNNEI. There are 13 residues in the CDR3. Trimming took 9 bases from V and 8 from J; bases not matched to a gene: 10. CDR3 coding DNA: TGTGCCAGTCAACTAGGACAGGACGATGAGCAGTTCTTC. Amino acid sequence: CASQLGQDDEQFF.

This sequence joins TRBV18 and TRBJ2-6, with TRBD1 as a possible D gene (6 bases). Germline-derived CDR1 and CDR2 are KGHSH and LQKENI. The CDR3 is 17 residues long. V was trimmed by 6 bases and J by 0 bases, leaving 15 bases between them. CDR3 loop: CASSPGTLNSGANVLTF. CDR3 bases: TGTGCCAGCTCGCCCGGGACACTAAACTCTGGGGCCAACGTCCTGACTTTC.

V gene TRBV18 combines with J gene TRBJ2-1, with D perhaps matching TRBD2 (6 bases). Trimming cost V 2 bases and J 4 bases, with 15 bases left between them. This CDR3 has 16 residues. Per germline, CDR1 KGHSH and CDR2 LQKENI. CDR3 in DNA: TGTGCCAGCTCACCAGATAGGCGAGGAGGGTACAATGAGCAGTTCTTC. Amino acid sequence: CASSPDRRGGYNEQFF.